This record concerns one T cell receptor beta chain sequence. The target antigen is unknown. J lost 7 bases, V lost 0 bases, and 5 bases had no gene match. The germline V gene has CDR1 SGDLS and CDR2 YYNGEE. The CDR3 is 16 amino acids. The sample originates from a study of cytotoxic CD8 clonotypes in ibrutinib-treated CLL. Across the whole study: Patient counts were 11 relapsed/refractory, 15 treatment-naive and around 18 IGHV unmutated. Samples had a mean of around 280,000 productive templates and 94,082 productive rearrangements. Notes on the study in general: Clonality went up at the time of ibrutinib response, stayed stable in sustained remission, and later dropped back toward its baseline level at progression.

Target depth was 1 in 200,000 to 1 in 1 million T cells, about 10x per clonotype. This table comes from immunoSEQ multiplex PCR, and its TCRdb copy is limited to in-frame clones, with some not included. The data hold around 76,000 clones, with 75% to 90% observed a single time. This chain uses TRBV9 with TRBJ2-1, with 12 bases matching TRBD2. This sample comprised PBMCs, obtained after 24 months of ibrutinib treatment. This sequence was found in a human donor with chronic lymphocytic leukemia. The CDR3 sequence: CASSVALAGGENEQFF. The DNA for the CDR3 is TGTGCCAGCAGCGTAGCTCTAGCGGGAGGGGAGAATGAGCAGTTCTTC. Together with reference TRBV9 and TRBJ2-1, the CDR3 gives the full variable domain: DSGVTQTPKHLITATGQRVTLRCSPRSGDLSVYWYQQSLDQGLQFLIQYYNGEERAKGNILERFSAQQFPDLHSELNLSSLELGDSALYFCASSVALAGGENEQFFGPGTRLTVL.